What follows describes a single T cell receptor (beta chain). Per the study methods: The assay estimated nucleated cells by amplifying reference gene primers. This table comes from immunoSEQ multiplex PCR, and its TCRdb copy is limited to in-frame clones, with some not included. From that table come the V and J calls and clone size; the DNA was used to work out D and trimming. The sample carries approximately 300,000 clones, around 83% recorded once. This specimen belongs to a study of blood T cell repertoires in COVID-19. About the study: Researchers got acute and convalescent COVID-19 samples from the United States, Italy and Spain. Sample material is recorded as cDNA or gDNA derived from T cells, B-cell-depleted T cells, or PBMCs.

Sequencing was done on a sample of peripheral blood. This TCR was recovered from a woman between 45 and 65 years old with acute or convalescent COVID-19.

The CDR3 loop reads CASSLFGGPDSPLHF. In DNA form, the CDR3 reads TGTGCCAGCAGTTTATTCGGGGGGCCGGATTCACCCCTCCACTTT. J is TRBJ1-6 and V is TRBV27; D is possibly TRBD1 (6 bases). The CDR3 spans 15 residues. Per the germline V gene, CDR1 is MNHEY and CDR2 is SMNVEV (reference sequence). Trimming cost V 1 base and J 8 bases, with 12 bases left between them.